Presented here are 21 T cell receptor beta chains from one specimen sequenced in a study of T cell repertoires in cytomegalovirus infection. Using its own MiXCR run on the reads, TCRdb lists one record per CDR3 protein. The data contain hundreds of thousands of distinct CDR3 sequences, roughly 31% of them singletons. These TCRs' antigens remain unknown. This sample comprised cultured CD8+ T cells from PBMCs, obtained from culture after CMV antigen stimulation. The receptors here all came from a human donor in good health (CMV status not recorded). Some clones in this sample may be carry-over from other donors' samples.

There are a few counts of this clonotype. The CDR3 spells CASSERGLETQYF. In nucleotides, the CDR3 is TGTGCCAGCAGTGAAAGGGGGTTAGAGACCCAGTACTTC. This chain uses TRBV2 with TRBJ2-5; perhaps TRBD1 as D (6 bases). V was trimmed by 2 bases and J by 4 bases, leaving 8 bases between them. Germline CDR1 and CDR2: SNHLY and FYNNEI. CDR3 length equals 13 residues. Together with reference TRBV2 and TRBJ2-5, the CDR3 gives the full variable domain: EPEVTQTPSHQVTQMGQEVILRCVPISNHLYFYWYRQILGQKVEFLVSFYNNEISEKSEIFDDQFSVERPDGSNFTLKIRSTKLEDSAMYFCASSERGLETQYFGPGTRLLVL.

The chain carries TRBV28 and TRBJ2-7; maybe TRBD1 (6 bases). The length of the CDR3 is 14 residues. V lost 3 bases to trimming and J lost 5 bases, with 14 bases between them. Germline V gives CDR1 MDHEN, CDR2 SYDVKM. The CDR3 DNA reads TGTGCCAGCAGTTTTGCTACAGGGCACGACGAGCAGTACGTC. Protein product: CASSFATGHDEQYV.

The rearrangement links TRBV6-2 or TRBV6-3 to TRBJ2-3; D may be TRBD1 (6 bases). The CDR3 is made up of 15 amino acids. Germline V gives CDR1 MNHEY, CDR2 SVGEGT. V lost 6 bases and J lost 6, with 19 bases in between. The CDR3 DNA reads as TGTGCCAGCAGGTTGGGTACAGGGCTTCGGGATACGCAGTATTTT. Translation: CASRLGTGLRDTQYF.

The chain couples TRBV4-2 to TRBJ2-2; 12 nucleotides align to TRBD2. CDR1 is LGHNA and CDR2 is YNFKEQ in the germline V gene. CDR3 length: 17 residues. V was pared by 1 base and J by 5 bases, with 5 bases of the junction left unmatched. The CDR3 DNA follows: TGTGCCAGCAGCCAAGGGCTAGCGGGGGGGGTGACCGGGGAGCTGTTTTTT. Translation gives CASSQGLAGGVTGELFF.

The chain employs TRBV27 and TRBJ1-1, with D possibly matching TRBD1 (6 bases). V was shortened by 11 bases and J by 7 bases, with 17 bases between the two germline ends. The CDR3 covers 12 residues. Germline assignment: CDR1 MNHEY and CDR2 SMNVEV (reference sequence). The CDR3, as DNA: TGTGCCGTCTGGCGGGGGGCGGGTGAAGCTTTCTTT. This sequence encodes CAVWRGAGEAFF.

This clonotype was seen only once. This chain uses TRBV25-1 with TRBJ2-3; D is ambiguous. Germline V gives CDR1 MGHDK, CDR2 SYGVNS. This CDR3 spans 10 amino acids. The CDR3 DNA reads TGTGCTGCTGGCACAGATACGCAGTATTTT. Protein: CAAGTDTQYF.

A few counts support this clonotype. This chain uses TRBV10-3 with TRBJ1-1, with 10 bases identical to TRBD1. The CDR3 is made up of 13 amino acids. Germline values: CDR1 ENHRY, CDR2 SYGVKD. After removal of 6 bases from V and 3 bases from J, the junction contained 1 base not matched to a gene. CDR3 sequence reads: CAIRGQGDTEAFF. CDR3 sequence (DNA): TGTGCCATCAGAGGACAGGGGGACACTGAAGCTTTCTTT.

This clonotype turned up a few times. The chain has TRBV28 and TRBJ2-5; D ambiguous. V was shortened by 1 base and J by 0 bases, with 6 bases between the two germline ends. Germline CDR1 MDHEN, CDR2 SYDVKM. The CDR3 covers 14 residues. Here the CDR3 DNA reads TGTGCCAGCAGTTTATCCGGGTACCAAGAGACCCAGTACTTC. Translation: CASSLSGYQETQYF.

There are a few counts of this clonotype. The V and J genes are TRBV2 and TRBJ2-2, with D tentatively TRBD1 (6 bases). Germline V gene lookup returns CDR1 SNHLY and CDR2 FYNNEI. V gave up 7 bases and J gave up 7 bases, with 13 bases separating them. CDR3 length: 13 amino acids. The CDR3 protein is CASIWTEDGELFF. The DNA of the CDR3 is TGTGCCAGCATTTGGACAGAAGACGGGGAGCTGTTTTTT.

This clonotype was seen ten or more times. The V and J genes are TRBV7-6 and TRBJ2-5; TRBD1 agrees at 10 bases. CDR1 SGHVS and CDR2 FNYEAQ come from the germline V gene. With 10 bases clipped from V and 4 bases from J, the junction kept 12 bases outside the gene matches. This CDR3 comprises 15 residues. CDR3 sequence: CATSPGTGVAETQYF. In nucleotides, the CDR3 is TGTGCCACCTCCCCCGGGACAGGGGTCGCAGAGACCCAGTACTTC.

The rearrangement uses TRBV19 and TRBJ1-1; D is unresolved. The V end lost 2 bases, the J end lost 4 bases, and 8 bases lay between the germline ends. The CDR3 consists of 13 residues. The germline CDR1 and CDR2 sequences are LNHDA and SQIVND (reference sequence). CDR3 in amino acids: CASSIRGSTEAFF. CDR3 nucleotide sequence: TGTGCCAGTAGTATACGGGGTTCCACTGAAGCTTTCTTT.

This clonotype was recorded a few times. The rearrangement links TRBV7-8 to TRBJ1-2, with D unresolved. The CDR3 has 14 amino acids. The V gene's germline CDR1 is SGHVS and CDR2 FQNEAQ. V gave up 4 bases and J gave up 3 bases, with 12 bases separating them. CDR3 DNA sequence: TGTGCCAGCAGCTCATTAGGGAGTTACTATGGCTACACCTTC. Its translation is CASSSLGSYYGYTF.

The rearrangement uses TRBV5-6 and TRBJ2-1; 9 bases map to TRBD2. Germline V gives CDR1 SGHDT, CDR2 YYEEEE. The CDR3 length is 15 residues. After removal of 6 bases from V and 6 bases from J, the junction contained 10 bases not matched to a gene. CDR3 in DNA: TGTGCCAGCAACCGGGGCGGGGGGGCAGGCAATGAGCAGTTCTTC. Residues: CASNRGGGAGNEQFF. The whole variable domain, filled in from reference TRBV5-6 and TRBJ2-1, reads DAGVTQSPTHLIKTRGQQVTLRCSPKSGHDTVSWYQQALGQGPQFIFQYYEEEERQRGNFPDRFSGHQFPNYSSELNVNALLLGDSALYLCASNRGGGAGNEQFFGPGTRLTVL.

The CDR3 here is CASSGTGRYEQYF. The CDR3 DNA follows: TGTGCCAGCAGCGGGACAGGGAGGTACGAGCAGTACTTC. The rearrangement uses TRBV12-3 or TRBV12-4 and TRBJ2-7, with TRBD1 matching 9 bases. The V and J ends lost 6 bases and 4 bases, in that order; junction bases with no gene match: 4. CDR3 length: 13 amino acids.

This clonotype came up once. The gene calls are TRBV5-6 and TRBJ2-7; 12 bases are a match to TRBD2. The CDR3 is made up of 14 amino acids. From germline, CDR1 is SGHDT and CDR2 YYEEEE. V shed 4 bases, J shed 6 bases, and the junction held 5 bases outside the gene matches. This CDR3 reads CASSVGLAGSEQYV. Written as DNA, the CDR3 is TGTGCCAGCAGCGTAGGACTAGCGGGGTCCGAGCAGTACGTC.

The gene calls are TRBV19 and TRBJ1-4; a possible D gene is TRBD1 (6 bases). V was clipped by 4 bases and J by 5 bases, with 20 bases between them. CDR1 is LNHDA and CDR2 is SQIVND in the germline V gene (reference sequence). The CDR3 has 17 amino acids. The CDR3 reads CASSTPSTGRINEKLFF. The CDR3 nucleotides read TGTGCCAGTAGTACCCCCTCGACAGGACGAATAAATGAAAAACTGTTTTTT.

This clonotype was recorded many times. The chain is built from TRBV7-2 and TRBJ1-6, with 10 bases fitting TRBD1. V was clipped by 6 bases and J by 7 bases; unmatched bases: 6. The CDR3 totals 15 residues. Germline V gives CDR1 SGHTA, CDR2 FQGNSA. CDR3 sequence (DNA): TGTGCCAGCAGTCTTAGGACAGGGGGAAATTCACCCCTCCACTTT. Amino acids: CASSLRTGGNSPLHF.

The chain combines TRBV27 with TRBJ1-1, with D perhaps TRBD1 (5 bases). Germline CDR1 reads MNHEY; CDR2 reads SMNVEV (reference sequence). The CDR3 runs to 15 residues. V was shortened by 8 bases and J by 6 bases, with 22 bases between the two germline ends. Here the CDR3 reads CASHLSPGRLAEAFF. In DNA form, the CDR3 reads TGTGCCAGCCACTTGTCGCCGGGGCGTCTGGCTGAAGCTTTCTTT.

The rearrangement joins TRBV7-9 to TRBJ1-2; D is uncertain. CDR1 is SEHNR, CDR2 FQNEAQ, per germline (reference sequence). V was shortened by 1 base and J by 2 bases, with 8 bases between the two germline ends. CDR3 length equals 14 residues. This chain's CDR3 is CASSLGPQNYGYTF. The CDR3 DNA follows: TGTGCCAGCAGCTTAGGGCCACAAAACTATGGCTACACCTTC.

The chain has TRBV9 and TRBJ2-1, with TRBD2 matching 10 bases. This CDR3 is 15 amino acids long. V gave up 4 bases and J gave up 6 bases; unmatched junction bases: 7. Per the germline V gene, CDR1 is SGDLS and CDR2 is YYNGEE. The CDR3 reads CASSILAGAPNEQFF. The CDR3 region has the DNA TGTGCCAGCAGCATCCTAGCGGGGGCCCCCAATGAGCAGTTCTTC.

This chain uses TRBV24-1 with TRBJ2-3; 9 nucleotides line up with TRBD2. J lost 2 bases, V lost 7 bases, and 3 bases had no gene match. The CDR3 covers 14 residues. The germline gives CDR1 KGHDR, CDR2 SFDVKD. The CDR3 DNA reads TGTGCCACCAGAGCTAGCGGGGACACAGATACGCAGTATTTT. Its protein product is CATRASGDTDTQYF.